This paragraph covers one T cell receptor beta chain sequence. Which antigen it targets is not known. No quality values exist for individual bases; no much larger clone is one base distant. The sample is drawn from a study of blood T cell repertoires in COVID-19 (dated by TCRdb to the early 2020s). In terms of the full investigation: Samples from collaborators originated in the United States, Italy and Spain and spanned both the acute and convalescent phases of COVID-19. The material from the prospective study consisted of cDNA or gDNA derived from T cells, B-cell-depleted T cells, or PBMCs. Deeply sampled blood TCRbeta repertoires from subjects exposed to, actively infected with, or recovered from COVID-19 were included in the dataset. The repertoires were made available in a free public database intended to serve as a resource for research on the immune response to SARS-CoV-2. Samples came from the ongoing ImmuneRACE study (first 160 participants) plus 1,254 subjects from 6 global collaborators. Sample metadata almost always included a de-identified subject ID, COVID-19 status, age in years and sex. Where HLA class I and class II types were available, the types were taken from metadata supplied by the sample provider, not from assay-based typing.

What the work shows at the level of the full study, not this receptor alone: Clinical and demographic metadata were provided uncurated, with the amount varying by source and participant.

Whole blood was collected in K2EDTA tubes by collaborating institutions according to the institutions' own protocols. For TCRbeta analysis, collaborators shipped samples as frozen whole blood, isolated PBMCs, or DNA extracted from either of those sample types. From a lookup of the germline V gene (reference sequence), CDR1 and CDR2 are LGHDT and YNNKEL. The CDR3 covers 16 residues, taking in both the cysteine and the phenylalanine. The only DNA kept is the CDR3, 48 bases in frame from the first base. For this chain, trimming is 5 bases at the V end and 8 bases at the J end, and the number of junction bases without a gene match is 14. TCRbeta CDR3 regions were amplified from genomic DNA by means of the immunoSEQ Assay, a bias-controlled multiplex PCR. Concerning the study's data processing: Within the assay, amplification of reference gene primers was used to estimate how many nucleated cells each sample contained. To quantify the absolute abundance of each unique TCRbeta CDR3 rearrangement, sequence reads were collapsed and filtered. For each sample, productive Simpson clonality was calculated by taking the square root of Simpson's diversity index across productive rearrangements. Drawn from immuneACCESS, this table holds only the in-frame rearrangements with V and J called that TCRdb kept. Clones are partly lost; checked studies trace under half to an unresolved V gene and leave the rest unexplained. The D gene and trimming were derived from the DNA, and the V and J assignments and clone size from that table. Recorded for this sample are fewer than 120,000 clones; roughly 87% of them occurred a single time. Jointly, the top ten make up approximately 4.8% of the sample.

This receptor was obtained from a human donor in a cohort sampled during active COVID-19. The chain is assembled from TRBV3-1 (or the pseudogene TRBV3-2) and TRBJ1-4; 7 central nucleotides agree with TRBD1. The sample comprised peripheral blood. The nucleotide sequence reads TGTGCCAGCAGCAACCCACAGGGGAATACGGGAGAAAAACTGTTTTTT. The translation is CASSNPQGNTGEKLFF.